Below, one T cell receptor (beta chain) is given with its context. Its matching antigen is unknown. These data originate in a study of T cell responses to AZD1222 COVID-19 vaccine. Study-wide results and caveats: Across spike, vaccine-associated CD4 TCRs were found, dominant at 160-218 and 743-854. The reported proportion of spike-specific TCRs targeting unmutated variant regions was nearly half. The donor cohort was predominantly white British with a female majority, and clonal diversity may have been underestimated. The study identified only a handful of AZD1222 recipients as seropositive at baseline.

TCRdb keeps only in-frame clones here, not all; method: immunoSEQ multiplex PCR. Of roughly 90,000 clones in the sample, 65% to 90% were seen once. The sequence came from an adult in good health. Sequenced material: peripheral blood, taken on day 0 of AZD1222 vaccination.

The CDR3 loop reads CASSLAIRQPQHF. CDR3 nucleotides: TGTGCCAGCAGCTTAGCCATTCGACAGCCCCAGCATTTT. This sequence joins TRBV7-2 and TRBJ1-5; D remains unclear. V gave up 0 bases and J gave up 7 bases, with 7 bases separating them. The germline gives CDR1 SGHTA, CDR2 FQGNSA. CDR3 length: 13 amino acids.